The 6 T cell receptor beta chains below all came from one sample that was sequenced in a study of T cell clones after liver transplantation. Repertoires were generated with immunoSEQ multiplex PCR, while TCRdb's copy carries only in-frame clones and drops some. The sample includes some 45,000 clones, around 84% seen only once; the top ten take around 2.5%. This specimen consisted of CD4+ T cells from blood, obtained 24 months after liver transplant. Source of these receptors: a human patient who received a liver transplant. Certain T cells may be donor cells from the graft.

The rearrangement links TRBV16 to TRBJ2-7, with TRBD2 as a possible D gene (6 bases). Trimming pared 2 bases from V and 2 bases from J, leaving 22 bases between. The CDR3 is made up of 18 amino acids. Germline V lookup: CDR1 KGHSY, CDR2 FQNENV. The CDR3 DNA sequence: TGTGCCAGCAGCCAAGGACTCGGTCGCGCGGGAATTGCCTACGAGCAGTACTTC. Translated, it gives CASSQGLGRAGIAYEQYF.

J is TRBJ2-3 and V is TRBV19; D is possibly TRBD1 (6 bases). The ends were cut back, 3 bases at V and 10 bases at J, with 11 bases in the middle. CDR1 is LNHDA and CDR2 is SQIVND in the germline V gene (reference sequence). The CDR3 covers 12 residues. The CDR3 sequence: CASSISKGAQYF. The DNA of the CDR3 is TGTGCCAGTAGTATCTCGAAGGGGGCGCAGTATTTT. Combining the CDR3 with reference TRBV19 and TRBJ2-3 gives the whole variable domain DGGITQSPKYLFRKEGQNVTLSCEQNLNHDAMYWYRQDPGQGLRLIYYSQIVNDFQKGDIAEGYSVSREKKESFPLTVTSAQKNPTAFYLCASSISKGAQYFGPGTRLTVL.

This chain uses TRBV6-5 with TRBJ1-5; D unresolved. Trimming removed 5 bases at V and 6 bases at J, with 17 bases between. The germline gives CDR1 MNHEY, CDR2 SVGAGI. CDR3 length: 15 amino acids. CDR3 loop: CASSRHQSGSQPQHF. The CDR3 DNA reads as TGTGCCAGCAGTCGGCACCAAAGCGGGAGTCAGCCCCAGCATTTT.

The chain carries TRBV27 and TRBJ2-6; maybe TRBD2 (7 bases). This CDR3 spans 15 amino acids. Germline values: CDR1 MNHEY, CDR2 SMNVEV (reference sequence). V lost 3 bases and J 2 bases, leaving 8 bases between the germline ends. Here the CDR3 DNA reads TGTGCCAGCAGTTTCGGGGGGCCTGGGGCCAACGTCCTGACTTTC. It is translated as CASSFGGPGANVLTF. Variable domain in full (rest from reference TRBV27 and TRBJ2-6): EAQVTQNPRYLITVTGKKLTVTCSQNMNHEYMSWYRQDPGLGLRQIYYSMNVEVTDKGDVPEGYKVSRKEKRNFPLILESPSPNQTSLYFCASSFGGPGANVLTFGAGSRLTVL.

The rearrangement links TRBV19 to TRBJ2-7; D is ambiguous. Looked up from germline, CDR1 is LNHDA and CDR2 is SQIVND (reference sequence). The CDR3 extends over 13 amino acids. The germline V and J ends were trimmed by 11 bases and 3 bases, with 17 bases remaining between them. CDR3 nucleotide sequence: TGTGCCCGGTCCCCCTCGCTAGGCTACGAGCAGTACTTC. The encoded protein is CARSPSLGYEQYF.

This clone was seen a few times. V usage is TRBV19 and J usage is TRBJ1-1; D uncertain. V gave up 3 bases and J gave up 6 bases, with 11 bases separating them. Germline CDR1 and CDR2: LNHDA and SQIVND (reference sequence). The CDR3 extends over 13 amino acids. CDR3 amino acids: CASSIGGISEAFF. DNA of the CDR3: TGTGCCAGTAGTATTGGCGGTATCTCTGAAGCTTTCTTT.